This TCR beta chain was sequenced during a study of blood T cell repertoires in COVID-19. The protocol was immunoSEQ multiplex PCR, while the TCRdb copy is restricted to in-frame clones and leaves out a portion. The data contain tens of thousands of clones, roughly four fifths of them singletons. The sequencing input was peripheral blood. The receptor comes from a man in his 60s with active COVID-19.

CDR3 in amino acids: CASSPQTGLNTEAFF. In nucleotides, the CDR3 is TGTGCCAGCAGTCCACAGACAGGGCTGAACACTGAAGCTTTCTTT. The rearrangement joins TRBV27 to TRBJ1-1, with TRBD1 matching 7 bases. Looked up from germline, CDR1 is MNHEY and CDR2 is SMNVEV (reference sequence). The CDR3 length is 15 residues. With V trimmed by 5 bases and J by 0 bases, 6 bases remained unmatched.